Below, 2 T cell receptor beta chains from the same sample are listed, as sequenced in a study of T cell changes during pregnancy in multiple sclerosis. Libraries were prepared by immunoSEQ multiplex PCR; TCRdb keeps only in-frame clonotypes and omits some of them. The repertoire includes just under 65,000 clones, 75% to 95% of them detected once, and 2.2% sits in the top ten. The sample was peripheral blood, taken in the third trimester of pregnancy. The source is a female donor in good health, enrolled as a control in a pregnancy study.

This clone was picked up a small number of times. The chain combines TRBV25-1 with TRBJ2-2; maybe TRBD1 (5 bases). Trimming stripped 9 bases from V and 2 bases from J, with 10 bases between. The length of the CDR3 is 13 residues. Germline CDR1 is MGHDK and CDR2 is SYGVNS. CDR3 bases: TGTGCCAGTCGACAGCCAAACACCGGGGAGCTGTTTTTT. This sequence encodes CASRQPNTGELFF.

This clone appeared a single time. This chain connects TRBV2 to TRBJ1-3, with D unclear. Germline V gene data show CDR1 as SNHLY and CDR2 as FYNNEI. The CDR3 consists of 13 residues. Trimming pared 6 bases from V and 7 bases from J, leaving 13 bases between. CDR3 nucleotide sequence: TGTGCCAGCAGGGCAGCACGGGAGAACACCATATATTTT. Its translation is CASRAARENTIYF.